The clone carrying this T cell receptor (beta chain) has at least ten counts. Antigen specificity is unknown. V lost 5 bases, J lost 3 bases, and 11 bases stayed unmatched. This CDR3 has 16 residues. The data were obtained in a study of T-cell reconstitution after alpha-beta-depleted transplantation in children. General study points: In patients about two months after transplant, alpha-beta T cells reportedly arose from several hundred expanded graft clones. T-cell counts and diversity at one year post-transplant came mainly from newly produced T cells. Some patients owed their high day-60 TCRbeta diversity to surviving recipient T cells and thymic progenitors.

This sample's TCRbeta library carried unique molecular identifier barcodes. TCRdb reprocessed the PCR reads with MiXCR, giving one entry per CDR3 protein. Found here are over 450,000 distinct CDR3 sequences, about 10% of them singletons; the top ten hold 2% to 2.5%. The sequence came from a child younger than 10 with inherited bone marrow failure, due to receive a stem cell transplant. The chain combines TRBV12-3 or TRBV12-4 with TRBJ2-7; 9 bases map to TRBD1. This specimen was PBMCs, taken before TCRalphabeta/CD19-depleted stem cell transplant. CDR3 DNA sequence: TGTGCCAGCAGTCCTGCGACAGGGGGGTTTATCTACGAGCAGTACTTC. This encodes CASSPATGGFIYEQYF.